This is a list of T cell receptor beta chains from one sample in a study of blood T cell repertoires in COVID-19. The assay was immunoSEQ multiplex PCR, and TCRdb's table has in-frame clones only and misses some. This sample has about 310,000 clones, with about nine tenths found just once. The material sequenced was PBMCs or T cells enriched from blood (not recorded which). The receptors were gathered from a middle-aged woman who had recovered from COVID-19. Both conserved end residues are part of each CDR3. A D gene is named only where the DNA matches it firmly. Not every row has a clone size; where given, it reads once, few, many or a size class.

d_call j_call clone_size v_call cdr3_aa cdr3_nt
- TRBJ2-2 - TRBV3-1/TRBV3-2 CASSQDPEAGELFF TGTGCCAGCAGCCAAGATCCAGAGGCCGGGGAGCTGTTTTTT
TRBD1 TRBJ2-1 few TRBV11-2 CASSLSQGAYNEQFF TGTGCCAGCAGCTTATCGCAGGGGGCCTACAATGAGCAGTTCTTC
TRBD2 TRBJ2-7 - TRBV19 CASRGLAVENVEQYF TGTGCCAGTAGGGGGCTAGCGGTAGAAAACGTCGAGCAGTACTTC
TRBD2 TRBJ2-7 - TRBV3-1/TRBV3-2 CASSQLPLAGYSYEQYF TGTGCCAGCAGCCAACTTCCCTTAGCGGGGTACTCCTACGAGCAGTACTTC
TRBD1 TRBJ2-4 - TRBV19 CASSTDSSRQGSTDIQYF TGTGCCAGTAGTACCGACTCCTCTCGACAGGGCTCTACGGACATTCAGTACTTC
- TRBJ1-2 - TRBV6-2/TRBV6-3 CASSYLFIDGYTF TGTGCCAGCAGTTACTTATTTATTGATGGCTACACCTTC
- TRBJ1-2 - TRBV28 CASGGEGFYGYTF TGTGCCAGCGGTGGGGAGGGTTTCTATGGCTACACCTTC
- TRBJ2-2 - TRBV3-1/TRBV3-2 CASSQVPGNTGELFF TGTGCCAGCAGCCAAGTGCCAGGAAACACCGGGGAGCTGTTTTTT
TRBD1 TRBJ1-1 - TRBV29-1 CSGSRGQYTEAFF TGCAGCGGGAGTAGGGGACAGTACACTGAAGCTTTCTTT
TRBD1 TRBJ1-1 once TRBV5-1 CASREGTGSFLAFF TGCGCCAGCAGGGAGGGGACAGGGTCTTTTTTGGCTTTCTTT
TRBD1 TRBJ1-2 - TRBV5-1 CASSTGQINYGYTF TGCGCCAGCAGCACGGGACAGATTAACTATGGCTACACCTTC
- TRBJ1-3 - TRBV7-2 CASSLPVYNTIYF TGTGCCAGCAGCTTACCGGTTTATAACACCATATATTTT
- TRBJ1-3 - TRBV6-5 CASTRWGNTIYF TGTGCCAGCACTAGGTGGGGAAACACCATATATTTT
TRBD2 TRBJ2-3 - TRBV5-1 CASSLVASGGPDTQYF TGCGCCAGCAGCTTGGTGGCTAGCGGGGGGCCAGATACGCAGTATTTT
TRBD2 TRBJ2-1 - TRBV13 CASSFLRLAVHNEQFF TGTGCCAGCAGCTTTCTGAGACTAGCCGTCCACAATGAGCAGTTCTTC
TRBD2 TRBJ2-7 - TRBV6-5 CASSIRERGSYEQYF TGTGCCAGCAGCATCAGGGAGCGGGGTAGTTACGAGCAGTACTTC
- TRBJ2-7 - TRBV29-1 CSVGTQGGVEQYF TGCAGCGTTGGAACCCAGGGAGGTGTCGAGCAGTACTTC
- TRBJ2-3 - TRBV5-4 CASSLARSTDTQYF TGTGCCAGCAGCTTGGCCAGAAGCACAGATACGCAGTATTTT
- TRBJ1-2 - TRBV11-2 CASSLVLANYGYTF TGTGCCAGCAGCTTAGTTCTGGCCAACTATGGCTACACCTTC
- TRBJ1-2 - TRBV19 CASSKQPSNYGYTF TGTGCCAGTAGTAAGCAACCCTCTAACTATGGCTACACCTTC
- TRBJ2-7 - TRBV10-3 CAISESIRGQSYEQYF TGTGCCATCAGTGAGTCTATCCGGGGACAAAGTTACGAGCAGTACTTC
- TRBJ2-6 - TRBV27 CASSPRDFSGANVLTF TGTGCCAGCAGTCCCCGTGACTTTTCTGGGGCCAACGTCCTGACTTTC
TRBD1 TRBJ2-7 - TRBV30 CAWSVRRDRGYEQYF TGTGCCTGGAGTGTACGCCGGGACAGGGGCTACGAGCAGTACTTC
- TRBJ1-6 - TRBV28 CASSSPPGSNSPLHF TGTGCCAGCAGTTCCCCCCCCGGGAGCAATTCACCCCTCCACTTT
- TRBJ2-7 - TRBV29-1 CSVEPTGSDEQYF TGCAGCGTTGAGCCGACAGGATCGGACGAGCAGTACTTC
TRBD1 TRBJ1-1 - TRBV5-4 CASSQNRGVTEAFF TGTGCCAGCAGCCAAAACAGGGGCGTCACTGAAGCTTTCTTT
TRBD1 TRBJ1-2 - TRBV19 CASITGGSGYTF TGTGCCAGCATTACAGGGGGCTCTGGCTACACCTTC
- TRBJ1-5 - TRBV7-2 CASSLGRVQGPNQPQHF TGTGCCAGCAGCTTAGGTAGGGTCCAGGGCCCTAATCAGCCCCAGCATTTT
TRBD2 TRBJ2-3 - TRBV5-1 CASSSGGGSDTQYF TGCGCCAGCAGCTCCGGCGGGGGGTCAGATACGCAGTATTTT
TRBD1 TRBJ1-2 - TRBV3-1/TRBV3-2 CASSPGSGTGAGYGYTF TGTGCCAGCAGCCCAGGGAGCGGGACAGGGGCTGGCTATGGCTACACCTTC
- TRBJ1-1 - TRBV30 CAWSVQTPNTEAFF TGTGCCTGGAGTGTACAGACCCCGAACACTGAAGCTTTCTTT
TRBD2 TRBJ2-2 - TRBV19 CASRTSGATGELFF TGTGCCAGCCGGACTAGCGGAGCCACCGGGGAGCTGTTTTTT
TRBD2 TRBJ2-7 few TRBV19 CASSASGYEQYF TGTGCCAGTTCGGCTAGCGGCTACGAGCAGTACTTC
- TRBJ2-4 - TRBV7-2 CASSPLPKNIQYF TGTGCCAGCAGCCCCCTCCCCAAAAACATTCAGTACTTC
TRBD2 TRBJ2-2 once TRBV9 CASSASGRPGELFF TGTGCCAGCAGCGCAAGCGGGAGGCCCGGGGAGCTGTTTTTT
- TRBJ1-1 - TRBV3-1/TRBV3-2 CASSQATGRGNTEAFF TGTGCCAGCAGCCAAGCAACTGGGAGGGGAAACACTGAAGCTTTCTTT
- TRBJ2-7 - TRBV11-2 CASSGGTYEQYF TGTGCCAGCAGTGGGGGGACCTACGAGCAGTACTTC
TRBD2 TRBJ2-7 - TRBV9 CASSPRLAGEQEQYF TGTGCCAGCAGCCCGAGACTAGCGGGAGAGCAGGAGCAGTACTTC
TRBD1 TRBJ1-1 - TRBV11-3 CASSFSGGNTEAFF TGTGCCAGCAGCTTTTCAGGGGGCAATACTGAAGCTTTCTTT
- TRBJ2-1 - TRBV2 CASLIGSPRKQFF TGTGCCAGCCTCATAGGAAGCCCCAGGAAACAGTTCTTC
TRBD2 TRBJ2-1 - TRBV7-2 CASSSPGTSQFF TGTGCCAGCAGCTCTCCCGGGACTAGCCAGTTCTTC
- TRBJ2-3 - TRBV7-9 CASSPRETTDTQYF TGTGCCAGCAGCCCCCGGGAAACCACAGATACGCAGTATTTT
- TRBJ1-2 - TRBV29-1 CSASPGDNYGYTF TGCAGCGCTAGCCCCGGAGATAACTATGGCTACACCTTC
- TRBJ1-5 once TRBV7-2 CASSSPQGNQPQHF TGTGCCAGCAGCTCCCCACAGGGAAATCAGCCCCAGCATTTT
- TRBJ2-5 - TRBV6-5 CASSYTTGETQYF TGTGCCAGCAGTTACACGACAGGAGAGACCCAGTACTTC